The source of this TCR beta chain is a study of blood T cell repertoires in COVID-19 (dated by TCRdb to the early 2020s). Describing the broader study: Collaborator samples came from the United States, Italy and Spain and covered acute and convalescent phases of COVID-19. Nearly every sample came with metadata listing a de-identified subject ID, COVID-19 status, age in years and sex. The repertoires were made available in a free public database intended to serve as a resource for research on the immune response to SARS-CoV-2. Where available, HLA class I and class II types were taken from metadata supplied by the sample provider and were not determined by assay-based typing. The samples were drawn from the first 160 participants of the ongoing ImmuneRACE study and from some 1,300 subjects provided by 6 global collaborators. Subjects who had been exposed to COVID-19, were actively infected with it, or had recovered from it provided the deeply sampled blood TCRbeta repertoires that made up the dataset. The material from the prospective study consisted of cDNA or gDNA derived from T cells, B-cell-depleted T cells, or PBMCs. What the authors observed across the whole study: Clinical and demographic metadata were provided uncurated, with the amount varying by source and participant.

TCRbeta CDR3 regions were amplified from genomic DNA using the immunoSEQ Assay, a bias-controlled multiplex PCR. From the authors' description of their analysis: Nucleated cell counts per sample were estimated from amplification of reference gene primers within the assay. To quantify the absolute abundance of each unique TCRbeta CDR3 rearrangement, sequence reads were collapsed and filtered. Productive Simpson clonality was computed per sample as the square root of Simpson's diversity index over productive rearrangements. The clones in this table, taken by TCRdb from immuneACCESS, are in-frame only. Not every clone is retained; where verified, under half of the shortfall comes from an unresolved V gene, and the cause of the rest is unknown. For V, J and clone size, that table is used; D and trimming come from the DNA. The sample table contains tens of thousands of clones; only one count was recorded for roughly 85% of them. Roughly 29% of the sample rests with the top ten.

The collaborating institutions used their own protocols to collect whole blood in K2EDTA tubes. Collaborator samples were shipped for TCRbeta analysis as frozen whole blood, isolated PBMCs, or DNA extracted from either sample type. In regard to this clone: This receptor's antigen is unknown. The sample holds no much larger clone one base away, and base qualities are not on file.

The CDR3 runs 14 amino acids, cysteine and phenylalanine included. Solely the CDR3 DNA is kept, with 42 bases framed from the first base. Looking up the germline V gene yields CDR1 SNHLY and CDR2 FYNNEI. The junction carries 19 bases between V and J, which are trimmed by 6 bases and 8 bases respectively. Input material: peripheral blood. This chain is built from TRBV2 and TRBJ1-2; there is no confident call for the D gene. The origin of this receptor is a man in his sixties with active or convalescent COVID-19. Here the CDR3 is given as CASRDRDALWGYTF. In nucleotides, the sequence is TGTGCCAGCAGAGACCGGGATGCGTTGTGGGGCTACACCTTC.